This TCR beta chain was sequenced for a study of blood T cell repertoires in COVID-19. As for the study in general: From T cells, B-cell-depleted T cells, or PBMCs came the material, which was cDNA or gDNA.

Germline V gene data show CDR1 as SGHTA and CDR2 as FQGTGA. Losses at the gene ends were 5 bases for V and 2 bases for J; bases not matched to a gene: 4. The length of the CDR3 is 14 residues. The repertoire was sequenced with immunoSEQ multiplex PCR; TCRdb's copy has only in-frame clones and lacks some. The sample consists of some 70,000 clones, roughly 81% of them appearing once. The chain links TRBV7-3 to TRBJ2-3; TRBD1 matches at 7 bases. The origin of this receptor is a woman in her seventies with acute or convalescent COVID-19. The specimen was peripheral blood. This chain's CDR3 is CASSKRGPTDTQYF. The CDR3 DNA reads TGTGCCAGCAGCAAAAGGGGGCCCACAGATACGCAGTATTTT.